What follows are 18 T cell receptor beta chains derived from one specimen sequenced in a study of cytomegalovirus exposure and HLA in healthy donors. With 60 Vbeta and 13 Jbeta primers, the PCR was carried out. The table came from immunoSEQ multiplex PCR; TCRdb's copy has only in-frame clones and leaves some out. The sample shows 100,000 to 150,000 clones, about 81% of them seen only once. Sequenced input: PBMCs. These receptors all come from a woman aged 30 to 39 in good health and CMV-seronegative.

The chain carries TRBV9 and TRBJ2-5; TRBD2 aligns across 7 bases. The J call may not be correct, given that the DNA end is closer to TRBJ2-7. The CDR3 extends over 13 amino acids. Per germline, CDR1 SGDLS and CDR2 YYNGEE. The CDR3 DNA reads as TGTGCCAGCAGCCCAAGCGGGGTCCACGAGCAGTACTTC. Its translation: CASSPSGVHEQYF.

The chain is built from TRBV11-3 and TRBJ2-2, with 16 bases identical to TRBD2. V shed 5 bases, J shed 4 bases, and the junction held 7 bases outside the gene matches. The CDR3 runs to 18 residues. Germline lookup yields CDR1 SGHNT and CDR2 YENEEA. The CDR3 here is CASSNQGLAGGPTGELFF. As DNA, the CDR3 is TGTGCCAGCAGCAACCAGGGACTAGCGGGAGGGCCCACCGGGGAGCTGTTTTTT.

The rearrangement joins TRBV25-1 to TRBJ1-1; 7 positions match TRBD1. V shed 4 bases and J 1 base; nucleotides not matched to a gene: 6. Germline V CDR1 and CDR2: MGHDK, SYGVNS. The CDR3 totals 15 residues. The DNA for the CDR3 is TGTGCCAGCAGTGGACTACAGGGGCCGAACACTGAAGCTTTCTTT. Residues: CASSGLQGPNTEAFF.

The J gene is TRBJ2-7, the V gene TRBV4-3, with D unclear. Germline V gene data show CDR1 as LGHNA and CDR2 as YSLEER. The CDR3 runs to 16 residues. V was shortened by 4 bases and J by 0 bases, with 16 bases between the two germline ends. CDR3 DNA: TGCGCCAGCAGCCCCTCTTTGCGCGGTTACTCCTACGAGCAGTACTTC. It codes for CASSPSLRGYSYEQYF.

The chain combines TRBV19 with TRBJ2-5, with TRBD1 matching over 7 bases. The CDR3 is 13 residues long. Trimming took 5 bases from V and 5 from J; bases not matched to a gene: 5. Germline-derived CDR1 and CDR2 are LNHDA and SQIVND (reference sequence). DNA of the CDR3: TGTGCCAGTAGTGATACAGGGGCTGAGACCCAGTACTTC. The encoded protein is CASSDTGAETQYF. Using reference TRBV19 and TRBJ2-5 for the parts outside the CDR3, the full variable domain is DGGITQSPKYLFRKEGQNVTLSCEQNLNHDAMYWYRQDPGQGLRLIYYSQIVNDFQKGDIAEGYSVSREKKESFPLTVTSAQKNPTAFYLCASSDTGAETQYFGPGTRLLVL.

V usage is TRBV11-3 and J usage is TRBJ2-1; no reliable D call. CDR3 length: 14 residues. V shed 6 bases and J shed 0 bases, with 9 bases lying between them. Germline V lookup: CDR1 SGHNT, CDR2 YENEEA. CDR3 region: CASSGVSSYNEQFF. Here the CDR3 DNA reads TGTGCCAGCAGTGGAGTGAGCTCCTACAATGAGCAGTTCTTC.

This chain joins TRBV19 and TRBJ1-4, with D possibly TRBD1 on 5 matching bases. Per germline, CDR1 LNHDA and CDR2 SQIVND (reference sequence). The V and J ends lost 6 bases and 5 bases respectively, with 10 bases between them. The CDR3 extends over 13 amino acids. The CDR3 sequence: CASRGALNEKLFF. CDR3 in DNA: TGTGCCAGTAGAGGGGCGTTGAATGAAAAACTGTTTTTT.

This clone turned up a few times. V and J are TRBV11-2 and TRBJ1-3; tentatively, D is TRBD1 (5 bases). V lost 4 bases and J 4 bases, leaving 8 bases between the germline ends. Germline CDR1 SGHAT, CDR2 FQNNGV. This CDR3 region has 13 residues. The DNA of the CDR3 is TGTGCCAGCAGCTCGGGGGAAGGAAACACCATATATTTT. It encodes CASSSGEGNTIYF.

This chain connects TRBV25-1 to TRBJ1-6, with D hard to call. Germline V gene data show CDR1 as MGHDK and CDR2 as SYGVNS. The V gene lost 3 bases and the J gene lost 8 bases, with 11 bases spanning the gap. The CDR3 totals 14 residues. CDR3 loop: CASSERQKDSPLHF. The CDR3 nucleotides read TGTGCCAGCAGTGAGCGACAAAAGGATTCACCCCTCCACTTT.

J is TRBJ1-3 and V is TRBV7-8, with D possibly TRBD1 on 5 matching bases. This CDR3 is 16 amino acids long. The V end lost 5 bases, the J end lost 6 bases, and 20 bases lay between the germline ends. Germline CDR1 SGHVS, CDR2 FQNEAQ. The CDR3, as DNA: TGTGCCAGCAGCCCGCACCAGACAAGGGGTACAAACACCATATATTTT. This encodes CASSPHQTRGTNTIYF. Variable domain in full (rest from reference TRBV7-8 and TRBJ1-3): GAGVSQSPRYKVAKRGQDVALRCDPISGHVSLFWYQQALGQGPEFLTYFQNEAQLDKSGLPSDRFFAERPEGSVSTLKIQRTQQEDSAVYLCASSPHQTRGTNTIYFGEGSWLTVV.

This clone was observed a handful of times. This chain links TRBV18 with TRBJ1-1; D is perhaps TRBD1 (6 bases). The CDR3 sequence is 14 residues long. Trimming left V 3 bases short and J 7 bases short, with 15 bases between. The germline CDR1 and CDR2 sequences are KGHSH and LQKENI. CDR3 protein: CASSPSAGAGEAFF. CDR3 coding DNA: TGTGCCAGCTCACCGTCTGCGGGGGCGGGTGAAGCTTTCTTT.

The V gene is TRBV14, the J gene TRBJ1-1, with D possibly TRBD1 on 5 matching bases. The CDR3 totals 15 residues. The germline V and J ends were trimmed by 4 bases and 3 bases, with 15 bases remaining between them. The germline gives CDR1 SGHDN, CDR2 FVKESK. CDR3 sequence reads: CASSRMGLQDTEAFF. The DNA of the CDR3 is TGTGCCAGCAGCCGCATGGGACTACAGGACACTGAAGCTTTCTTT.

The V gene is TRBV29-1, the J gene TRBJ2-1, with a weak D call TRBD1 (5 bases). The germline V gene has CDR1 SQVTM and CDR2 ANQGSEA. CDR3 size: 13 residues. V dropped 3 bases and J dropped 5 bases, with 11 bases sitting between them. The CDR3 DNA is TGCAGCGTTGAGAAAGTCAGGGACAATGAGCAGTTCTTC. It encodes CSVEKVRDNEQFF.

Concerning this clone itself: Relative to the germline gene, one junction end is altered; a read error may explain this. The chain uses TRBV7-9 and TRBJ2-6; a weak D match, TRBD1 (5 bases). From germline, CDR1 is SEHNR and CDR2 FQNEAQ (reference sequence). The CDR3 runs 16 residues. DNA for the CDR3: TGTTCCAGCAGCTTAGAAGGGGTAACTGGGGCCAACGTCCTGACTTTC. Translating it yields CSSSLEGVTGANVLTF.

The rearrangement uses TRBV5-8 and TRBJ1-5; TRBD1 is a possible D gene (5 bases). The germline gives CDR1 SGHTS, CDR2 YDEGEE. The CDR3 has 13 amino acids. The V end lost 4 bases, the J end lost 3 bases, and 8 bases lay between the germline ends. The CDR3 loop is CASSTGPNQPQHF. CDR3 sequence (DNA): TGTGCCAGCAGCACAGGCCCCAATCAGCCCCAGCATTTT. Looking up the rest from reference TRBV5-8 and TRBJ1-5 gives the full variable domain: EAGVTQSPTHLIKTRGQQATLRCSPISGHTSVYWYQQALGLGLQFLLWYDEGEERNRGNFPPRFSGRQFPNYSSELNVNALELEDSALYLCASSTGPNQPQHFGDGTRLSIL.

The chain combines TRBV30 with TRBJ1-2, with TRBD1 matching over 9 bases. This CDR3 has 15 amino acids. Germline assignment: CDR1 GTSNPN and CDR2 SVGIG (reference sequence). Trimming at V came to 1 base and at J to 6 bases, leaving 9 bases not matched to a gene. The DNA for the CDR3 is TGTGCCTGGAGTGAAAGTCTGGGACAGGGCAATGGCTACACCTTC. It yields the protein CAWSESLGQGNGYTF.

The chain is built from TRBV23-1 and TRBJ1-4; D perhaps matches TRBD1 (6 bases). TRBV23-1 is an ORF, and what it does is uncertain. CDR3 size: 16 residues. Trimming pared 2 bases from V and 7 bases from J, leaving 17 bases between. This CDR3 is CASSQPRTGKFEKLFF. As DNA, the CDR3 is TGCGCCAGCAGTCAACCCCGAACAGGGAAGTTTGAAAAACTGTTTTTT.

J is TRBJ2-1 and V is TRBV7-3, with TRBD2 identical over 7 bases. The ends lost 2 bases at V and 5 bases at J; junction bases unmatched: 6. This CDR3 is 15 amino acids long. Germline V gene sequence: CDR1 SGHTA, CDR2 FQGTGA. The CDR3 reads CASSLYRRENNEQFF. CDR3 nucleotides: TGTGCCAGCAGCTTATATCGGCGGGAGAACAATGAGCAGTTCTTC.